Listed below are T cell receptor beta chains from one sample, sequenced in a study of T cells in Graves' hyperthyroidism and ophthalmopathy. TCRdb independently ran MiXCR on the multiplex PCR reads; one entry per CDR3 protein. The table records over 350,000 distinct CDR3 sequences, 11% to 15% of them present only once. Material: blood. These receptors all come from a middle-aged man with Graves' ophthalmopathy. Each CDR3 is given with its conserved first and last residue. Clone size is stated in some rows and not others, as once, few, many or a class when expanded.

V gene	CDR3 length	clone size	J gene	CDR3 protein
TRBV2	13	many	TRBJ2-3	CASNRGPADTQYF
TRBV29-1	15	-	TRBJ2-6	CSAQEQGSGANVLTF
TRBV10-3	14	-	TRBJ1-1	CAIRKTGLNTEAFF
TRBV2	13	many	TRBJ2-5	CASSEGRVGAQYF
TRBV6-9	13	-	TRBJ2-1	CASSYGADNEQFF
TRBV24-1	14	few	TRBJ1-2	CATSDLVGNYGYTF
TRBV7-3	13	-	TRBJ2-7	CASSYGSGDEQYF
TRBV10-3	13	few	TRBJ2-5	CASSEGTSGPQNF
TRBV19	16	-	TRBJ2-1	CASSAGLGFTYNEQFF
TRBV10-3	16	-	TRBJ1-5	CAISELQGHSNQPQHF